One and the same sample provided the 5 T cell receptor beta chains below, sequenced in a study of monozygotic twins with inflammatory bowel disease. After re-calling the 5' RACE reads, TCRdb lists one entry per CDR3 protein, DNA absent. Its listing shows nearly 45,000 distinct CDR3 sequences. The sample consisted of blood. These TCRs come from a human donor with ulcerative colitis or Crohn's disease, or a healthy co-twin of an affected twin (not recorded which).

The chain carries TRBV5-1 and TRBJ1-1. CDR1 is SGHRS and CDR2 is YFSETQ in the germline V gene. The CDR3 spans 14 residues. The CDR3 spells CASSLGTVNTEAFF.

The CDR3 reads CSANRDGSLLGELFF. V gene TRBV20-1 combines with J gene TRBJ2-2; the D gene TCRdb calls, TRBD1, cannot be checked with no DNA. This CDR3 region has 15 residues. The germline CDR1 and CDR2 sequences are DFQATT and SNEGSKA (reference sequence).

The chain has TRBV5-1 and TRBJ2-5; TCRdb selects TRBD2, and the lack of DNA leaves this call unchecked. Germline V gene data show CDR1 as SGHRS and CDR2 as YFSETQ. CDR3 length equals 15 residues. The CDR3 loop is CASSPQTSGGASQYF.

CDR3 region: CASRQYPEQYSNQPQHF. The J gene is TRBJ1-5, the V gene TRBV27. The CDR3 runs 17 residues. From germline, CDR1 is MNHEY and CDR2 SMNVEV (reference sequence).

This clonotype is medium-sized by frequency. The chain couples TRBV28 to TRBJ2-3; the D gene TCRdb calls, TRBD1, cannot be checked with no DNA. CDR3 length: 14 amino acids. Germline V lookup: CDR1 MDHEN, CDR2 SYDVKM. The CDR3 region is CAATSQGSTDTQYF.